This note documents a single TCR beta chain sequence. The antigen is undetermined. Clones were sequenced by immunoSEQ multiplex PCR, and TCRdb holds only the in-frame ones, with some missing. The table includes about 48,000 clones, over 60% detected once. This sample was included in a study of a mutant IDH1 vaccine in newly diagnosed glioma. As for the study in general: Investigators started vaccination 4-6 weeks after radiotherapy alone, or with temozolomide cycles.

This CDR3 has 16 amino acids. Germline V lookup: CDR1 SQVTM, CDR2 ANQGSEA. The V and J ends lost 4 bases and 2 bases, in that order; junction bases with no gene match: 9. Specified time point: week 35, safety follow-up. A single vaccine dose contained 300 ug of mutant IDH1 20-mer peptide, and topical imiquimod was used with it. The chain employs TRBV29-1 and TRBJ1-5; 9 nucleotides agree with TRBD1. This TCR was sampled from a man aged 35-49 years with glioma. This specimen was PBMCs, taken from a glioma patient whose treatment included an IDH1 peptide vaccine. CDR3 sequence (DNA): TGCAGCGTTGCCGAGACAGGGGGAAAGGGCAATCAGCCCCAGCATTTT. Its translation is CSVAETGGKGNQPQHF.